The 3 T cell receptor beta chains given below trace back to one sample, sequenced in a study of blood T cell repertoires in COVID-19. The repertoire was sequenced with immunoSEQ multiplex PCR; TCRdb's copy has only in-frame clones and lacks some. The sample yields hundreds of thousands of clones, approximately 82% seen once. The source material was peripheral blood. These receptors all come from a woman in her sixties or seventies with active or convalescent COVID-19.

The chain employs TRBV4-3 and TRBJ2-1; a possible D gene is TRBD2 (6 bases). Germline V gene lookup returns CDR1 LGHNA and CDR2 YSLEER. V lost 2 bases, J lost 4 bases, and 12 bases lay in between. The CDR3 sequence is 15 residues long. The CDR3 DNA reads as TGCGCCAGCAGCCAACAGTGGGACTTTTACAATGAGCAGTTCTTC. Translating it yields CASSQQWDFYNEQFF.

CDR3 sequence: CAISDRSLSASGKDTQYF. In DNA, the CDR3 is TGTGCCATCAGTGATAGGAGTTTGAGCGCTAGCGGGAAAGATACGCAGTATTTT. The chain is built from TRBV10-3 and TRBJ2-3; 9 positions match TRBD2. The trim removed 3 bases at V and 5 bases at J, leaving 15 bases unmatched. The CDR3 has 18 residues. The V gene's germline CDR1 is ENHRY and CDR2 SYGVKD.

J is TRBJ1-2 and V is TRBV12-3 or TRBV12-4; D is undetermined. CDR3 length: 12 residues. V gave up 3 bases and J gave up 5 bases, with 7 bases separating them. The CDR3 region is CASSLGSYGYTF. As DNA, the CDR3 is TGTGCCAGCAGTTTGGGCAGTTATGGCTACACCTTC.